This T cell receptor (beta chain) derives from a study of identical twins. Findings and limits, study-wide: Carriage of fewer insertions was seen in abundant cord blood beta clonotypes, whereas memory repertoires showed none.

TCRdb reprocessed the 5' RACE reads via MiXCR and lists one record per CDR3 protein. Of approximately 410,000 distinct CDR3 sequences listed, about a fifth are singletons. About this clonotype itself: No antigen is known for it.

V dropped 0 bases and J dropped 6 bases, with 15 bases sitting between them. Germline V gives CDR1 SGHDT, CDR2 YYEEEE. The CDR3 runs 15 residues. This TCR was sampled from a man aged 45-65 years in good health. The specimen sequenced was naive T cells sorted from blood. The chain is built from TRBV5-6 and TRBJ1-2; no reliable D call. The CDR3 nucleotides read TGTGCCAGCAGCTTGGCCCTCGAGACTGCGAATGGCTACACCTTC. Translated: CASSLALETANGYTF.